These T cell receptor beta chains were read from a single sample in a study of blood T cell repertoires in COVID-19. Sequencing used immunoSEQ multiplex PCR; TCRdb keeps in-frame clones, though not all of them. The sample records 250,000 to 300,000 clones, 75% to 90% being singletons. The sequencing input was peripheral blood. The receptors come from a man aged 60-69 years who had recovered from COVID-19. CDR3s include the opening cysteine and the closing phenylalanine or tryptophan. The order of the fields is J gene, V gene, D gene, clone size, CDR3 protein, CDR3 DNA. The D gene is left open where the match is weak. Rows give clone size only sometimes, using once, few, many, or a class for an expanded clone.

>TRBJ2-1|TRBV3-1/TRBV3-2|TRBD2|NA
CASSAGTSGYNEQFF
TGTGCCAGCAGCGCCGGGACTAGCGGTTACAATGAGCAGTTCTTC
>TRBJ2-3|TRBV5-6|NA|NA
CASSFRRRRTDTQYF
TGTGCCAGCAGCTTCCGCCGGAGGCGCACAGATACGCAGTATTTT
>TRBJ2-7|TRBV28|TRBD1|NA
CASSWGRQGSYEQYF
TGTGCCAGCAGTTGGGGCCGACAGGGGAGCTACGAGCAGTACTTC
>TRBJ2-7|TRBV21-1|NA|NA
CASSKEANRGYEQYF
TGTGCCAGCAGCAAAGAAGCCAACAGGGGCTACGAGCAGTACTTC
>TRBJ1-1|TRBV29-1|TRBD1|NA
CSAGAGGTNTEAFF
TGCAGCGCCGGTGCAGGGGGGACGAACACTGAAGCTTTCTTT
>TRBJ2-7|TRBV11-2|TRBD1|NA
CASGQGYEQYF
TGTGCCTCGGGACAGGGCTACGAGCAGTACTTC
>TRBJ2-3|TRBV14|TRBD2|NA
CASSQAHGLAGGSQYF
TGTGCCAGCAGCCAGGCACATGGACTAGCTGGAGGTTCGCAGTATTTT
>TRBJ2-5|TRBV5-1|TRBD2|NA
CASSSGLAGAETQYF
TGCGCCAGCAGCTCGGGACTAGCGGGGGCAGAGACCCAGTACTTC
>TRBJ2-7|TRBV18|NA|few
CASSPRREQGRYEQYF
TGTGCCAGCTCACCCAGGAGAGAACAGGGTCGGTACGAGCAGTACTTC
>TRBJ2-3|TRBV7-9|NA|NA
CASSLRGIDDTQYF
TGTGCCAGCAGCTTAAGGGGTATTGATGATACGCAGTATTTT
>TRBJ1-6|TRBV7-9|NA|NA
CASSSRGADNSPLHF
TGTGCCAGCAGCTCCAGGGGCGCGGATAATTCACCCCTCCACTTT
>TRBJ2-2|TRBV25-1|NA|NA
CASSDIGRNTGELFF
TGTGCCAGCAGTGATATTGGCAGGAACACCGGGGAGCTGTTTTTT
>TRBJ2-1|TRBV24-1|TRBD1|NA
CATSDTHDRGGEQFF
TGTGCCACCAGTGATACCCACGACAGGGGAGGTGAGCAGTTCTTC
>TRBJ1-4|TRBV7-9|TRBD1|NA
CASSFRQGGEKLFF
TGTGCCAGCAGCTTCCGACAGGGGGGTGAAAAACTGTTTTTT
>TRBJ2-2|TRBV27|NA|NA
CASSLAGPNTGELFF
TGTGCCAGCAGTTTAGCAGGGCCTAACACCGGGGAGCTGTTTTTT
>TRBJ2-4|TRBV9|NA|NA
CASRDSQNIQYF
TGTGCCAGCAGGGACAGTCAAAACATTCAGTACTTC
>TRBJ1-1|TRBV19|NA|NA
CASSIRQGITEAFF
TGTGCCAGTAGTATAAGGCAGGGAATCACTGAAGCTTTCTTT
>TRBJ2-3|TRBV7-6|NA|NA
CASSERQNKQYF
TGTGCCAGCAGCGAGAGACAAAACAAGCAGTATTTT
>TRBJ2-2|TRBV18|NA|NA
CASSPGARPGELFF
TGTGCCAGCTCACCAGGAGCTCGTCCCGGGGAGCTGTTTTTT
>TRBJ2-7|TRBV30|TRBD1|NA
CAWTEGAMVYEQYF
TGTGCCTGGACCGAGGGGGCGATGGTGTACGAGCAGTACTTC
>TRBJ1-1|TRBV5-1|NA|NA
CASSLATANTEAFF
TGCGCCAGCAGCTTGGCCACAGCAAACACTGAAGCTTTCTTT
>TRBJ2-3|TRBV7-9|NA|NA
CASSFGSADTQYF
TGTGCCAGCAGCTTCGGTAGTGCAGATACGCAGTATTTT
>TRBJ1-1|TRBV2|TRBD1|NA
CASSNEGANTEAFF
TGTGCCAGCAGTAACGAGGGGGCTAACACTGAAGCTTTCTTT
>TRBJ2-1|TRBV30|NA|NA
CAWSGGNEQFF
TGTGCCTGGAGTGGAGGAAATGAGCAGTTCTTC
>TRBJ1-1|TRBV13|NA|NA
CASSLGPGVGAEAFF
TGTGCCAGCAGCTTAGGGCCAGGGGTTGGTGCTGAAGCTTTCTTT
>TRBJ1-4|TRBV9|TRBD1|once
CASSVGPGQGAPYNEKLFF
TGTGCCAGCAGCGTAGGGCCGGGACAGGGGGCGCCATATAATGAAAAACTGTTTTTT
>TRBJ2-7|TRBV18|NA|few
CASSPGAGDRYEQYF
TGTGCCAGCTCACCAGGGGCAGGGGACCGCTACGAGCAGTACTTC
>TRBJ2-7|TRBV5-4|NA|NA
CASSLAGVGEQYF
TGTGCCAGCAGCTTGGCCGGGGTCGGCGAGCAGTACTTC
>TRBJ1-5|TRBV3-1/TRBV3-2|TRBD1|NA
CASSQEVDRGGNQPQHF
TGTGCCAGCAGCCAAGAGGTGGACAGGGGAGGCAATCAGCCCCAGCATTTT
>TRBJ2-7|TRBV10-3|TRBD2|NA
CATAAGGGYEQYF
TGTGCCACCGCGGCGGGAGGGGGCTACGAGCAGTACTTC
>TRBJ2-5|TRBV5-8|NA|NA
CASSLGGSGQETQYF
TGTGCCAGCAGCTTAGGGGGATCGGGACAAGAGACCCAGTACTTC
>TRBJ2-7|TRBV29-1|TRBD1|once
CSVAPGTGGFEQYF
TGCAGCGTGGCTCCCGGGACAGGGGGATTCGAGCAGTACTTC
>TRBJ2-7|TRBV29-1|NA|NA
CSVEAPGQSSYEQYF
TGCAGCGTTGAAGCCCCAGGGCAGAGCTCCTACGAGCAGTACTTC
>TRBJ2-7|TRBV27|TRBD1|NA
CASSRRQGSLEQYF
TGTGCCAGCTCGAGGAGACAGGGATCTCTGGAGCAGTACTTC
>TRBJ2-2|TRBV2|TRBD1|NA
CANKSRDRGRAGELFF
TGTGCCAACAAGTCCCGGGACAGGGGAAGGGCCGGGGAGCTGTTTTTT
>TRBJ1-1|TRBV20-1|NA|NA
CSASGPQVAEAFF
TGCAGTGCTAGTGGACCCCAGGTCGCTGAAGCTTTCTTT
>TRBJ1-2|TRBV18|TRBD1|NA
CASSYRGQWDGYTF
TGTGCCAGCTCGTACAGGGGGCAATGGGATGGCTACACCTTC
>TRBJ2-2|TRBV4-1|TRBD2|NA
CASSQVLAGFGTGELFF
TGCGCCAGCAGCCAAGTTCTAGCGGGGTTTGGGACCGGGGAGCTGTTTTTT
>TRBJ2-1|TRBV12-5|NA|NA
CASGFGSGEYNEQFF
TGTGCTAGTGGTTTTGGCAGCGGAGAGTACAATGAGCAGTTCTTC
>TRBJ2-5|TRBV7-2|TRBD1|once
CASSNNRGLVGTQYF
TGTGCCAGCAGCAACAACAGGGGGCTGGTGGGGACCCAGTACTTC